The sequence of this TCR beta chain was determined in a study of T cell repertoires in cytomegalovirus infection. On the study more broadly: Based on public TCR beta signatures, there were indications of CMV infection and of a matching HLA type.

MiXCR, applied by TCRdb to the reads, yields one record per CDR3 protein. The sample shows around 110,000 distinct CDR3 sequences, 10% of them seen only once. Study results and limitations: Predominance within the ex vivo response was attributable to HLA-C-restricted CMV-specific TCR beta clonotypes.

Trimming cost V 4 bases and J 6 bases, with 9 bases left between them. This CDR3 contains 13 residues. Per germline, CDR1 SGHTA and CDR2 FQGTGA. Of note for this clonotype: What it binds is not known.

Sequences were obtained from PBMCs, sequenced either directly or after in vitro stimulation (not recorded which). The receptor was isolated from a human donor in good health (CMV status not recorded). Some clones in this sample may be carry-over from other donors' samples. V is TRBV7-3 and J is TRBJ2-2; tentative D call: TRBD1 (6 bases). This chain's CDR3 is CASSWGHAGELFF. CDR3 nucleotides: TGTGCCAGCAGCTGGGGACACGCCGGGGAGCTGTTTTTT.